The source of this TCR beta chain is a study of neoadjuvant anti-PD-1 for oral cavity cancer. Study overall: Before surgery, most patients got three to four biweekly 3 mg/kg nivolumab doses. The study's findings and limits: With three patients per group, TCR findings need larger cohorts.

This clone was detected only a few times. The antigen is undetermined. The germline CDR1 and CDR2 sequences are SGHDN and FVKESK. This CDR3 region has 13 residues. Trimming pared 8 bases from V and 4 bases from J, leaving 14 bases between. Most PBMC samples had roughly 0.45 ug input DNA in six replicates. Profiling relied on immunoSEQ multiplex PCR, and the TCRdb table lists in-frame clones only, not all of them. The table includes 11,000 to 15,000 clones, approximately 70% detected once. Analysis of PBMCs was direct, with no culture step. The rearrangement joins TRBV14 to TRBJ1-2, with no clear D. The material was PBMCs, obtained before nivolumab (anti-PD-1) treatment. This receptor was identified in a person between 40 and 80 years old with oral cavity squamous cell carcinoma. The CDR3 coding sequence is TGTGCCAGCCGGGAGGGTTGGGGCTATGGCTACACCTTC. Translation: CASREGWGYGYTF.